This T cell receptor beta chain was profiled in a study of shared clonotypes between healthy human individuals. Data came from immunoSEQ multiplex PCR; TCRdb stores just in-frame clones and leaves some out. The profile covers around 2,000,000 clones, with 85% to 95% appearing a single time and 0.13% taken by the ten largest. This clone was seen a single time. The sample contains more than one DNA sequence encoding this CDR3. Per the germline V gene, CDR1 is KGHSH and CDR2 is LQKENI. Trimming took off 4 bases at V and 0 bases at J, with 6 bases between the two ends. The CDR3 runs 14 residues. The TCR comes from a man aged 18 to 35 in good health. This rearrangement joins TRBV18 to TRBJ1-4, with D uncertain. The sample consisted of naive CD4+ T cells sorted from blood. Subset specified: CD45RA+ positively selected. The DNA of the CDR3 is TGTGCCAGCTCACAGACCGCAACTAATGAAAAACTGTTTTTT. Residues: CASSQTATNEKLFF. The full variable domain, rest sourced from reference TRBV18 and TRBJ1-4, is NAGVMQNPRHLVRRRGQEARLRCSPMKGHSHVYWYRQLPEEGLKFMVYLQKENIIDESGMPKERFSAEFPKEGPSILRIQQVVRGDSAAYFCASSQTATNEKLFFGSGTQLSVL.